This TCR beta chain was retrieved from a study of a mutant IDH1 vaccine in newly diagnosed glioma. Study-wide background: Most patients had received both radiotherapy and temozolomide, the prior options being radiotherapy, temozolomide, or both. Participants attended visit V12, the safety follow-up, at week 35, and then attended visit V13 at week 47.

Overall study results and limits: Whatever changes occurred in top peripheral T cell clonotypes seemed unrelated to pseudoprogression.

Germline V gene lookup returns CDR1 SGHTA and CDR2 FQGNSA. This CDR3 spans 15 amino acids. Between the trimmed V and J ends, which lost 0 bases and 1 base, there was a span of 9 bases. Clones were sequenced by immunoSEQ multiplex PCR, and TCRdb holds only the in-frame ones, with some missing. This table has tens of thousands of clones, roughly 80% appearing once. On this clone: Its specificity is not known.

Documented time point: week 35, safety follow-up. What each vaccine dose contained was 300 ug of mutant IDH1 20-mer peptide, accompanied by topical imiquimod. All eight of the vaccinations patients received fell in weeks 1, 3, 5, 7, 11, 15, 19 and 23. The receptor's source is a woman under 30 with glioma. The material sequenced was PBMCs, taken from a glioma patient whose treatment included an IDH1 peptide vaccine. The genes are TRBV7-2 and TRBJ2-5; D remains ambiguous. The DNA of the CDR3 is TGTGCCAGCAGCTTAGCGGGAATAATCCAAGAGACCCAGTACTTC. The encoded protein is CASSLAGIIQETQYF.